This is a list of T cell receptor beta chains from one sample in a study of cytomegalovirus exposure and HLA in healthy donors. Assay: immunoSEQ multiplex PCR; the TCRdb copy retains only in-frame clones and omits some. The data hold about 160,000 clones, with 75% to 85% observed a single time. The sample taken for sequencing was PBMCs. The origin of the receptors is a man in his fifties or sixties in good health and CMV-seropositive. CDR3s include the opening cysteine and the closing phenylalanine or tryptophan. D genes are given only for firm matches. A row's size may be missing; if present it is once, few, many or a size class.

J,size,V,D,CDR3,DNA
TRBJ2-7,.,TRBV18,.,CASSPLGGYEQYF,TGTGCCAGCTCACCACTTGGGGGGTACGAGCAGTACTTC
TRBJ1-1,.,TRBV30,.,CAWRPGGYGTEAFF,TGTGCCTGGAGGCCCGGGGGGTATGGCACTGAAGCTTTCTTT
TRBJ1-1,once,TRBV19,TRBD1,CASTHDREKAFF,TGTGCCAGTACCCACGACAGGGAAAAAGCTTTCTTT
TRBJ1-3,.,TRBV9,.,CASSVAPPDSGNTIYF,TGTGCCAGCAGCGTAGCTCCCCCAGACTCTGGAAACACCATATATTTT
TRBJ2-7,.,TRBV6-5,TRBD1,CASSTAGQGTHEQYF,TGTGCCAGCAGTACGGCGGGACAGGGGACCCACGAGCAGTACTTC
TRBJ1-2,.,TRBV4-3,.,CASSQERYGYTF,TGCGCCAGCAGCCAAGAGCGGTATGGCTACACCTTC
TRBJ1-2,.,TRBV27,.,CASSLNGDYGYTF,TGTGCCAGCAGTTTAAACGGGGACTATGGCTACACCTTC
TRBJ2-2,.,TRBV5-1,TRBD1,CASTQGPVAGQGAAGELFF,TGCGCCAGCACCCAGGGCCCGGTGGCGGGACAGGGGGCGGCCGGGGAGCTGTTTTTT
TRBJ2-7,.,TRBV5-1,.,CASRPGPIQGPGGSYEQYF,TGCGCCAGCAGGCCGGGTCCGATACAGGGTCCGGGGGGCTCCTACGAGCAGTACTTC
TRBJ2-7,.,TRBV28,TRBD1,CASSTAGTGVTREQYF,TGTGCCAGCAGTACCGCCGGGACAGGGGTCACTCGCGAGCAGTACTTC
TRBJ1-4,.,TRBV4-1,.,CASSRGGIILTNEKLFF,TGCGCCAGCAGCCGGGGGGGGATTATTCTAACTAATGAAAAACTGTTTTTT
TRBJ2-3,.,TRBV19,TRBD1,CASSTGSGTASTDTQYF,TGTGCCAGTAGTACAGGATCGGGGACAGCTAGCACAGATACGCAGTATTTT
TRBJ1-1,.,TRBV28,TRBD1,CASRTQGEETEAFF,TGTGCCAGCAGGACACAGGGGGAGGAAACTGAAGCTTTCTTT
TRBJ2-6,.,TRBV25-1,.,CASSEGWTGRAGANVLTF,TGTGCCAGCAGTGAGGGTTGGACAGGGAGGGCTGGGGCCAACGTCCTGACTTTC
TRBJ2-5,.,TRBV7-2,TRBD2,CASSRVAGAPRETQYF,TGTGCCAGCAGCCGAGTAGCGGGAGCCCCTAGGGAGACCCAGTACTTC
TRBJ2-1,.,TRBV6-1,TRBD2,CASSEYLAGDRYDEQFF,TGTGCCAGCAGTGAGTACCTAGCGGGAGATAGGTACGATGAGCAGTTCTTC
TRBJ2-1,.,TRBV28,TRBD2,CASRMDLGTSGGRGFYNEQFF,TGTGCCAGCAGAATGGACTTAGGGACTAGCGGGGGGAGGGGGTTCTACAATGAGCAGTTCTTC
TRBJ1-1,.,TRBV5-6,.,CASSIDTEAFF,TGTGCCAGCAGCATCGACACTGAGGCTTTCTTT
TRBJ2-5,.,TRBV4-3,.,CASSQDVERETQYF,TGCGCCAGCAGCCAAGATGTGGAGCGGGAGACCCAGTACTTC
TRBJ2-1,.,TRBV9,TRBD2,CASSVGVSFSGRSNEQFF,TGTGCCAGCAGCGTAGGTGTGAGCTTTAGCGGGAGAAGCAATGAGCAGTTCTTC